This T cell receptor beta chain was captured in a study of cytomegalovirus exposure and HLA in healthy donors (dated by TCRdb to the late 2010s). The study in broad terms: In an earlier analysis of 587 of the donors, roughly 300 Gb of sequence data and some 120 million unique TCR beta sequences from about 190 million T cells were reported. An early release covering roughly 600 HLA-typed donors comprised about 300 gigabases of sequencing data and tens of millions of unique TCR sequences. Among the roughly 400 genotyped donors, approximately 76% belonged to the genetic ancestry cluster associated with self-reported Caucasian donors. The study was designed to test whether signatures of past pathogen exposure could be identified by cataloging public T cell receptors. The study used immunosequencing to profile the T cell repertoires of approximately 650 subjects and linked those repertoires to cytomegalovirus serostatus. Along with the approximately 600-subject first cohort, a separate validation cohort of around 110 different subjects was used. High-throughput TCR immunosequencing, statistical association of individual TCRs with disease status, and machine learning were combined to predict cytomegalovirus infection status. A later analysis re-analyzed previously published TCR beta repertoires from 666 donors and added high-resolution HLA genotyping to study TCR occurrence patterns. Rather than using new phenotypic data, the later analysis identified candidate immune exposures from TCR beta sequences and from how often those sequences occurred across donors. An earlier analysis of more than 450 of the donors used high-throughput TCR beta sequencing to judge whether each TCR beta V gene segment behaved as functional or pseudogenic. Donor age, sex, ethnicity and CMV serostatus were collected together with the repertoire data. A later genetic analysis used genome-wide SNP genotypes for about three fifths of the roughly 700 donors, treating that subset as a discovery cohort. Every discovery cohort repertoire had been produced on one sequencing platform. Both class I and class II loci were covered by HLA typing, at four-digit resolution. Typing coverage differed by locus: A, B, C, DRB1 and DQB1 were typed in roughly 620-630 donors, DQA1 in 522, DPA1 in 600 to 610, and DPB1 in approximately 450. A handful of DR-DQ haplotypes were handled as single units for association and clustering because linkage in the cohort was strong. Across roughly 420 genotyped donors of the cohort, an average of about 240,000 unique TCR beta nucleotide sequences per donor were sequenced, and 15% to 20% of those sequences were non-productive. Broad study findings and their caveats: An association between a missense DCLRE1C variant and V-gene and J-gene trimming of TCR beta chains was found in a later genetic analysis and replicated in an independent cohort. Assigning TCR associations to individual alleles was difficult when HLA alleles, especially DR and DQ, strongly co-occurred. A few of the identified cytomegalovirus-associated TCR beta chains were confirmed in vitro to be specific for cytomegalovirus antigens. According to a later genetic analysis, donors in an Asian-associated ancestry cluster had fewer N-insertions in productive TCRs than the approximately 650-donor mean. A further reported finding was that TCR beta sequences accurately predicted the HLA-A and HLA-B alleles for most subjects in the first cohort. According to a later analysis, most CMV-associated TCR beta chains appeared to be HLA-restricted, and the HLA associations seemed to be driven largely by CMV exposure. Correlated functional status among segregating V segments might be attributable to linkage disequilibrium, but an unknown experimental factor could not be ruled out. A cluster of highly shared sequence variants was judged likely to represent a technical artifact of the sequencing pipeline. Roughly uniform sequencing depth across donors was assumed in presence/absence analyses, although this assumption may not hold. This cohort had only TCR beta chains sequenced, and the lack of alpha or paired-chain data limited which features could be detected. According to the authors, the approach could potentially be generalized to other disease states and immunological phenotypes. Compared with equally common non-associated chains, HLA-associated TCR beta chains in a later analysis were more clonally expanded and had lower generation probabilities. Some IMGT-functional V segments, including TRBV6-2 and TRBV6-3, could not be told apart with the 87-base-pair reads, so those segments were excluded. While some public TCRs were present in many individuals, most TCR sequences turned up only very rarely across donors. CMV serostatus was the only immune exposure information available for the cohort. In a later analysis, several top co-occurrence clusters were reported to appear linked to parvovirus B19, influenza, CMV and Epstein-Barr virus. A later analysis associated about 17,000 TCR beta sequences with specific HLA alleles at a false discovery rate of 0.05. The earlier analysis of some 540 of the donors excluded some 16 rarely observed V segments, including chromosome 9 orphons, because counts were too low. In a later analysis, the rate of TCR association differed among HLA loci, with DRB1 alleles having the most associated TCRs and HLA-C alleles having the fewest. In an earlier analysis of approximately 590 of the donors, most TCR beta V segments appeared in productive rearrangements about 87% or about 30% of the time, broadly matching IMGT annotations. Because HLA typing was unavailable for some donors at each locus, only the typed subset was used in association tests. A total of fewer than 200 TCR beta chains were listed by the study as associated with cytomegalovirus. The classifier was reported to diagnose cytomegalovirus status with high specificity and sensitivity in both the original and validation cohorts.

CDR1 and CDR2 were assigned from the germline V gene (reference sequence) as GTSNPN and SVGIG. V and J are truncated by 5 bases and 3 bases respectively, leaving an intervening sequence of 16 bases. The CDR3 runs 15 amino acids, cysteine and phenylalanine included. The kept DNA is CDR3 alone, 45 bases in frame from the first base. A word on this clone: It lacks a known antigen. Base qualities are not at hand, and no much larger clone is one base apart.

In total, approximately 610 healthy bone marrow donors made up the cohort. Cohort members were all nominally healthy when sampled, although unrecorded immune exposures were likely present. Of the roughly 670 cohort members, just under 300 had a positive CMV serostatus and approximately 370 had a negative one, while no CMV serostatus was recorded for the donor. Each donor provided a peripheral blood sample, and peripheral blood mononuclear cells were used for TCR beta sequencing. The Qiagen DNeasy Blood Extraction Kit was used to extract genomic DNA from the blood cell samples. Libraries were made using the immunoSEQ multiplex PCR assay. A mixture of 60 forward primers for TCR Vbeta segments and 13 reverse primers for TCR Jbeta segments was used in the multiplex PCR. Amplification of the CDR3 region of rearranged TCR beta genes was performed with a multiplex PCR assay on genomic DNA. The Illumina HiSeq System was used to sequence the amplified TCR beta libraries as 87-base-pair reads. The source study handled its data this way. A later analysis tallied about 77 million unique TCR beta chains across the approximately 670 repertoires, and some 10 million of those chains were shared by two or more donors. Raw reads were error-corrected and collapsed into unique sequences with a nearest-neighbor algorithm that merged closely related sequences to remove PCR and sequencing errors. To assign V, D and J gene segments, CDR3 sequences were aligned to IMGT reference sequences. For a sequence to be retained, a match of at least six nucleotides was required to both a V gene segment and a J gene segment. Rearrangements were called productive when the CDR3 lacked stop codons and stayed in frame with V and J; all others were non-productive. Following IMGT convention, CDR3 was defined as the stretch from the second conserved V-encoded cysteine to the conserved J-encoded phenylalanine. In an earlier analysis of roughly 580 of the donors, sequences lacking an unambiguous match to a single V gene segment were excluded. An earlier analysis of under 750 of the donors called V segments functional above 56.7% productive rearrangements and segregating when the between-donor standard deviation exceeded 5%. A statistical classification framework was developed to diagnose cytomegalovirus status using the catalog of TCR beta chain sequences. A later analysis assigned V and J genes by comparing TCR nucleotide sequences with IMGT/GENE-DB human TR gene sequences. The TCRdist pipeline was used in a later analysis to assign CDR3 sequences and most-parsimonious VDJ recombination scenarios. In a later analysis, each TCR beta chain was defined by its CDR3 amino acid sequence together with its V-gene family, and reads lacking a unique V-gene family were excluded. A later analysis removed 592 highly shared, low-generation-probability nucleotide sequences to deal with suspected cross-contamination and a sequencing artifact. A later analysis calculated a clonal expansion index for each public chain from normalized within-repertoire ranks of inferred template counts. In a later analysis, generation probabilities were computed using a VDJ recombination model fitted to out-of-frame rearrangements, and the results were checked against IGoR. In a later analysis, TCR-TCR, TCR-HLA and TCR-CMV co-occurrence was scored with hypergeometric tests, and a repertoire-size bias correction was applied to TCR pairs. A later analysis estimated false discovery rates by permuting HLA or CMV assignments 20 times. A later analysis grouped co-occurring TCRs with DBSCAN, adding TCRdist sequence similarity when clustering within HLA-allele-positive subsets. For co-occurrence clustering, repertoires with fewer than 30,000 or more than 120,000 public chains were excluded, along with roughly 5 repertoires with anomalous nucleotide sharing. TCRdb's version of the immuneACCESS table is confined to in-frame rearrangements and falls short of the full clone set. An unresolved V gene accounts for under half of the shortfall where checked; the remainder is of unknown origin. V, J and clone size are those of that table, while D and trimming were read from the DNA. In this sample the table shows roughly 140,000 clones, around 79% of which occur a single time. The ten largest clonotypes hold 3% to 4% of the sample.

This TCR came from a human donor in good health. This receptor chain uses TRBV30 and TRBJ2-2; TRBD1 is possibly the D segment (6 matching bases). Source material: PBMCs. CDR3 region: CAWDKRQAYTGELFF. The sequence in DNA is TGTGCCTGGGACAAGAGACAGGCCTACACCGGGGAGCTGTTTTTT.